This TCR beta chain originates from a study of shared clonotypes between healthy human individuals. The germline V and J ends were trimmed by 5 bases and 4 bases, with 18 bases remaining between them. The CDR3 is 16 amino acids. Germline V lookup: CDR1 LGHNA, CDR2 YNFKEQ. Sequencing was performed with immunoSEQ multiplex PCR; in TCRdb, only in-frame clones are kept and a portion is missing. The sample contains millions of clones, over 90% of which appear only once. This chain connects TRBV4-2 to TRBJ2-1, with D perhaps TRBD2 (5 bases). Sequenced: naive CD4+ T cells from PBMCs. Indicated subset: CD45RA+ positively selected. The source of this sequence is a young man in good health. Some clones in this sample may be carry-over from other donors' samples. The CDR3 coding sequence is TGTGCCAGCAGCTTTTCTGGAAGCGGCCCTTACAATGAGCAGTTCTTC. It is translated as CASSFSGSGPYNEQFF.